The rows below give T cell receptor beta chains drawn from one sample of a study of cytomegalovirus exposure and HLA in healthy donors. Assay used: immunoSEQ multiplex PCR; TCRdb lists only in-frame clones, some missing. The table includes 150,000 to 180,000 clones, 80% detected once. The material sequenced was PBMCs. The receptors stem from a man aged 25-45 years in good health and CMV-seropositive. The CDR3 runs from the conserved cysteine through the conserved F or W. Clone sizes are given selectively: once, few, many, or a class where the clone is expanded.

V gene: TRBV7-9
J gene: TRBJ2-5
clone size: NA
CDR3 protein: CASSLGQGRGETQYF

V gene: TRBV4-2
J gene: TRBJ2-1
clone size: NA
CDR3 protein: CASSPPGLSEQFF

V gene: TRBV7-9
J gene: TRBJ1-5
clone size: NA
CDR3 protein: CASSLGDSISNQPQHF

V gene: TRBV25-1
J gene: TRBJ2-7
clone size: NA
CDR3 protein: CASSEEGLDYEQYF

V gene: TRBV28
J gene: TRBJ2-5
clone size: few
CDR3 protein: CASSKGGEYLQETQYF

V gene: TRBV9
J gene: TRBJ2-7
clone size: NA
CDR3 protein: CASSVAGTGSEQYF

V gene: TRBV29-1
J gene: TRBJ2-6
clone size: NA
CDR3 protein: CSVGYRDKSSGANVLTF

V gene: TRBV6-4
J gene: TRBJ2-1
clone size: NA
CDR3 protein: CASSDKPGQGHNEQFF

V gene: TRBV6-6
J gene: TRBJ2-7
clone size: NA
CDR3 protein: CASSARLAGGTYEQYF

V gene: TRBV19
J gene: TRBJ2-2
clone size: once
CDR3 protein: CASSLRDRGFIGELFF

V gene: TRBV7-7
J gene: TRBJ2-3
clone size: NA
CDR3 protein: CASSLDREKDTQYF

V gene: TRBV11-3
J gene: TRBJ1-3
clone size: NA
CDR3 protein: CASSTTGGDTIYF

V gene: TRBV11-1
J gene: TRBJ2-1
clone size: NA
CDR3 protein: CASSRLAGGKGEQFF

V gene: TRBV6-1
J gene: TRBJ1-2
clone size: once
CDR3 protein: CASRSGTGDYGYTF

V gene: TRBV29-1
J gene: TRBJ1-1
clone size: NA
CDR3 protein: CSHQGVLNTEAFF

V gene: TRBV30
J gene: TRBJ1-4
clone size: NA
CDR3 protein: CACGQGAFSTNEKLFF

V gene: TRBV19
J gene: TRBJ2-6
clone size: NA
CDR3 protein: CASQSVSGGDDSGANVLTF

V gene: TRBV12-2
J gene: TRBJ1-5
clone size: NA
CDR3 protein: CASRGRDRGQNSNQPQHF

V gene: TRBV9
J gene: TRBJ2-1
clone size: NA
CDR3 protein: CASSVNQRGSYNEQFF

V gene: TRBV28
J gene: TRBJ2-3
clone size: NA
CDR3 protein: CASSFTGGSSDTQYF

V gene: TRBV14
J gene: TRBJ2-3
clone size: NA
CDR3 protein: CASSQLGLASSTDTQYF

V gene: TRBV28
J gene: TRBJ2-7
clone size: NA
CDR3 protein: CANSLRGGNEQYF

V gene: TRBV7-3
J gene: TRBJ1-1
clone size: NA
CDR3 protein: CASSLNQGGTEAFF

V gene: TRBV6-5
J gene: TRBJ1-4
clone size: NA
CDR3 protein: CASRAGSSTNEKLFF

V gene: TRBV10-3
J gene: TRBJ2-7
clone size: NA
CDR3 protein: CAMETGTGGEQYF

V gene: TRBV28
J gene: TRBJ1-2
clone size: NA
CDR3 protein: CASSDRNYGYTF

V gene: TRBV19
J gene: TRBJ2-1
clone size: NA
CDR3 protein: CASSSRDRVQMFAYNEQFF

V gene: TRBV18
J gene: TRBJ2-2
clone size: NA
CDR3 protein: CASSPTGVDTGELFF

V gene: TRBV6-5
J gene: TRBJ1-5
clone size: NA
CDR3 protein: CASSYSNGGDQPQHF

V gene: TRBV9
J gene: TRBJ1-4
clone size: NA
CDR3 protein: CASSADYRNEKLFF

V gene: TRBV19
J gene: TRBJ1-1
clone size: once
CDR3 protein: CASSMGTGWTEAFF

V gene: TRBV7-9
J gene: TRBJ1-1
clone size: NA
CDR3 protein: CASSSAGGRGTTEAFF

V gene: TRBV7-2
J gene: TRBJ2-1
clone size: NA
CDR3 protein: CASSLTSGPYNEQFF

V gene: TRBV7-2
J gene: TRBJ2-1
clone size: NA
CDR3 protein: CASSLRRAGIYNEQFF

V gene: TRBV2
J gene: TRBJ1-5
clone size: few
CDR3 protein: CASSPYRGNQPQHF

V gene: TRBV29-1
J gene: TRBJ1-1
clone size: NA
CDR3 protein: CSVGLEQNTEAFF

V gene: TRBV5-1
J gene: TRBJ2-7
clone size: NA
CDR3 protein: CASSLDPTGGDSYEQYF

V gene: TRBV28
J gene: TRBJ1-1
clone size: once
CDR3 protein: CASSSGFAEAFF

V gene: TRBV7-2
J gene: TRBJ1-2
clone size: NA
CDR3 protein: CASSLEATGAGYTF

V gene: TRBV18
J gene: TRBJ1-1
clone size: NA
CDR3 protein: CASSPGAGGMNTEAFF

V gene: TRBV19
J gene: TRBJ2-7
clone size: NA
CDR3 protein: CASSNGMEGYEQYF

V gene: TRBV27
J gene: TRBJ2-1
clone size: few
CDR3 protein: CATWDSRSNEQFF

V gene: TRBV5-1
J gene: TRBJ2-2
clone size: NA
CDR3 protein: CASSLRGERTGVGGELFF

V gene: TRBV4-2
J gene: TRBJ2-2
clone size: few
CDR3 protein: CASSQEASGFIAGELFF

V gene: TRBV5-1
J gene: TRBJ1-1
clone size: NA
CDR3 protein: CASSLDSIMNTEAFF

V gene: TRBV7-2
J gene: TRBJ2-7
clone size: NA
CDR3 protein: CASSLAPGDPYEQYF

V gene: TRBV7-8
J gene: TRBJ1-5
clone size: few
CDR3 protein: CASSFSGTKHSNQPQHF

V gene: TRBV4-2
J gene: TRBJ2-1
clone size: once
CDR3 protein: CASSLQLGTGGIGRNEQFF

V gene: TRBV2
J gene: TRBJ1-1
clone size: NA
CDR3 protein: CASSGNRDTEAFF

V gene: TRBV28
J gene: TRBJ2-7
clone size: NA
CDR3 protein: CASSSRGREQYF

V gene: TRBV28
J gene: NA
clone size: few
CDR3 protein: CASSPRDYNYLSPHEQYF

V gene: TRBV4-2
J gene: NA
clone size: once
CDR3 protein: CASSQDFTSYEQYF

V gene: TRBV5-6
J gene: TRBJ2-2
clone size: NA
CDR3 protein: CASSRMGRGPEQTGELFF

V gene: TRBV11-3
J gene: TRBJ2-1
clone size: NA
CDR3 protein: CASSEPGLAGNEQFF

V gene: TRBV7-8
J gene: TRBJ2-7
clone size: NA
CDR3 protein: CASSPQAGVWNEQYF

V gene: TRBV27
J gene: TRBJ2-5
clone size: NA
CDR3 protein: CASSSGLVPQETQYF

V gene: TRBV7-2
J gene: TRBJ2-1
clone size: once
CDR3 protein: CASSRRRDSYNEQFF

V gene: TRBV19
J gene: TRBJ2-7
clone size: NA
CDR3 protein: CASSAREDEQYF

V gene: TRBV11-2
J gene: TRBJ2-7
clone size: NA
CDR3 protein: CASRFAGPGTGFYEQYF

V gene: TRBV5-4
J gene: TRBJ2-3
clone size: NA
CDR3 protein: CASSSLAGGDSDTQYF